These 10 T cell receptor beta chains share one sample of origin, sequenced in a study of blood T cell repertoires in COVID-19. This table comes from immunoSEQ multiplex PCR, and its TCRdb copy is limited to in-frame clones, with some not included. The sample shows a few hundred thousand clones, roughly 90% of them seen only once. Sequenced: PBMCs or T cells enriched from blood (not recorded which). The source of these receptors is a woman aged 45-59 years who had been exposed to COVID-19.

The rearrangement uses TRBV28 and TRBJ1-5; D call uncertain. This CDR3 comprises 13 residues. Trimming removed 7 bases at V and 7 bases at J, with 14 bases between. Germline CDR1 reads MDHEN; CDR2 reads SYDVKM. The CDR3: CASITSPRQPQHF. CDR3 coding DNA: TGTGCCAGCATCACTTCGCCTCGCCAGCCCCAGCATTTT.

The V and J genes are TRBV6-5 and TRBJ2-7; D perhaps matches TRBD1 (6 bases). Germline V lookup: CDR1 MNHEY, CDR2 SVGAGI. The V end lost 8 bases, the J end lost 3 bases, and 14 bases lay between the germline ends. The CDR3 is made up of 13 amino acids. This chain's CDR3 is CASSARTDYEQYF. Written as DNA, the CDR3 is TGTGCCAGCTCCGCTAGGACAGACTACGAGCAGTACTTC.

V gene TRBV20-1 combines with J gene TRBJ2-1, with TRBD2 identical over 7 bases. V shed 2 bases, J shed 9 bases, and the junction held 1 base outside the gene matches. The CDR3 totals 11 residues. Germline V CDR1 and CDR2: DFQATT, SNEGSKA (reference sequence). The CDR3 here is CSARREGEQFF. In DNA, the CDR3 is TGCAGTGCTAGAAGGGAGGGTGAGCAGTTCTTC.

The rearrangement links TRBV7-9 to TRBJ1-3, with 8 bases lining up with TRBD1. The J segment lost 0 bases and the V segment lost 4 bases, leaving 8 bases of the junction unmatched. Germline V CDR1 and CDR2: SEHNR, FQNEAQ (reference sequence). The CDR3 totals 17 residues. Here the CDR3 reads CASSSSTTGGSGNTIYF. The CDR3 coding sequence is TGTGCCAGCAGCTCCAGCACAACAGGGGGCTCTGGAAACACCATATATTTT.

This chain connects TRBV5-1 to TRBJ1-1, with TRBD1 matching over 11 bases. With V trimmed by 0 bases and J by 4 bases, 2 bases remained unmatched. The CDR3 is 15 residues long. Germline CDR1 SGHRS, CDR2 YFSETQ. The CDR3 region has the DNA TGCGCCAGCAGCTTGGGTGGGACAGGGGGCACTGAAGCTTTCTTT. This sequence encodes CASSLGGTGGTEAFF.

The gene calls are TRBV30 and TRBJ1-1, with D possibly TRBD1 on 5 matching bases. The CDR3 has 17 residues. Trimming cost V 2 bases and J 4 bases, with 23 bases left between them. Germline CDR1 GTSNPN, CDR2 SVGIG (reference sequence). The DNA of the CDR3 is TGTGCCTGGAGTCGCCCCCTTTACAGGTTTGGGGCCACTGAAGCTTTCTTT. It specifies CAWSRPLYRFGATEAFF.

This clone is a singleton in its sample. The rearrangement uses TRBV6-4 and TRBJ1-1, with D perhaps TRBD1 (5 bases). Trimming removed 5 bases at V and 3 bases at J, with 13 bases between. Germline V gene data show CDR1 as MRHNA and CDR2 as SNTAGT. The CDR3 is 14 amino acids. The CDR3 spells CASSYDSRDTEAFF. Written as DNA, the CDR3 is TGTGCCAGCAGTTACGACAGCCGAGACACTGAAGCTTTCTTT.

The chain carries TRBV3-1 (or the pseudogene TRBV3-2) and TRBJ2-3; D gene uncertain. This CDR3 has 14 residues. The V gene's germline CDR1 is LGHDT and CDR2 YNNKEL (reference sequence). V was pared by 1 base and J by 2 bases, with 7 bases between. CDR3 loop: CASSQGPHTDTQYF. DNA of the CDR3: TGTGCCAGCAGCCAAGGGCCTCACACAGATACGCAGTATTTT.

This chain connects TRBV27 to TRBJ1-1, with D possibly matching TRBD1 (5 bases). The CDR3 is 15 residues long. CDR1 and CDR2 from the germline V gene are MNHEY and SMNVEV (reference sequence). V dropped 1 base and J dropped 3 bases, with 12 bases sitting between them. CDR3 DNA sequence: TGTGCCAGCAGTTTATTTTCGGGGGAGGACACTGAAGCTTTCTTT. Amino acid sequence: CASSLFSGEDTEAFF.

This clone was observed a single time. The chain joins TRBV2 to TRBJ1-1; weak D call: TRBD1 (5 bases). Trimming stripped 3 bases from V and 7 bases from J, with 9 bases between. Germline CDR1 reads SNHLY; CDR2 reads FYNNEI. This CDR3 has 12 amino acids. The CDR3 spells CASSESGYEAFF. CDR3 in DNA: TGTGCCAGCAGTGAGTCAGGGTATGAAGCTTTCTTT.